Presented here are 14 T cell receptor beta chains from one specimen sequenced in a study of blood T cell repertoires in COVID-19. Profiled with immunoSEQ multiplex PCR; TCRdb holds only in-frame clones, not every one. The sample holds under 200,000 clones, roughly 81% seen once. Sample: peripheral blood. The receptors here all came from a woman in her forties or fifties with COVID-19, enrolled during active disease.

The rearrangement joins TRBV6-5 to TRBJ2-5, with D possibly matching TRBD2 (6 bases). Germline V gives CDR1 MNHEY, CDR2 SVGAGI. Deletions cut 11 bases from V and 5 bases from J, with 15 bases between. CDR3 size: 12 residues. In DNA form, the CDR3 reads TGTGCCCAAGGGAGTGGGAGGGAGACCCAGTACTTC. Its translation: CAQGSGRETQYF.

J is TRBJ2-3 and V is TRBV4-2; 12 positions match TRBD2. The germline V gene has CDR1 LGHNA and CDR2 YNFKEQ. CDR3 length: 18 residues. Losses at the gene ends were 4 bases for V and 2 bases for J; bases not matched to a gene: 10. The CDR3 sequence is CASSRKQTSGGDTDTQYF. The CDR3 DNA follows: TGTGCCAGCAGCCGGAAACAGACTAGCGGGGGAGACACAGATACGCAGTATTTT.

The chain employs TRBV10-3 and TRBJ2-1; the match to TRBD1 covers 9 bases. The ends lost 2 bases at V and 4 bases at J; junction bases unmatched: 6. CDR3 length: 16 amino acids. The germline CDR1 and CDR2 sequences are ENHRY and SYGVKD. CDR3 residues: CAISEPTGGDYNEQFF. In DNA, the CDR3 is TGTGCCATCAGTGAGCCGACAGGGGGTGATTACAATGAGCAGTTCTTC.

The V and J genes are TRBV18 and TRBJ2-3, with TRBD1 matching over 11 bases. The CDR3 extends over 17 amino acids. Germline CDR1 reads KGHSH; CDR2 reads LQKENI. V gave up 3 bases and J gave up 3 bases; unmatched junction bases: 8. CDR3 coding DNA: TGTGCCAGCTCACCTCAGCCGGACAGGGGGCTTACAGATACGCAGTATTTT. This sequence encodes CASSPQPDRGLTDTQYF. Full variable domain (remainder filled in from reference TRBV18 and TRBJ2-3): NAGVMQNPRHLVRRRGQEARLRCSPMKGHSHVYWYRQLPEEGLKFMVYLQKENIIDESGMPKERFSAEFPKEGPSILRIQQVVRGDSAAYFCASSPQPDRGLTDTQYFGPGTRLTVL.

In its sample, this clone was seen once. This chain joins TRBV4-1 and TRBJ2-1, with 9 bases aligning to TRBD2. CDR3 length: 20 amino acids. Germline trimming cut 0 bases from V and 0 bases from J; bases unmatched to any gene: 12. Per germline, CDR1 MGHRA and CDR2 YSYEKL. The CDR3 protein is CASSQDRSSGAFRSYNEQFF. The CDR3 DNA reads TGCGCCAGCAGCCAAGATCGGTCTAGCGGGGCTTTCCGCTCCTACAATGAGCAGTTCTTC.

The chain combines TRBV10-3 with TRBJ1-3; D perhaps matches TRBD1 (6 bases). The CDR3 spans 12 residues. In germline, CDR1 is ENHRY, CDR2 SYGVKD. CDR3 coding DNA: TGTGCTCTTCAGGGGTCTGGAAACACCATATATTTT. As protein: CALQGSGNTIYF.

The V and J genes are TRBV2 and TRBJ2-2; 7 positions agree with TRBD2. This CDR3 is built from 16 residues. CDR1 and CDR2 from the germline V gene are SNHLY and FYNNEI. J lost 2 bases, V lost 2 bases, and 5 bases had no gene match. CDR3 bases: TGTGCCAGCAGTGAATGGGGGACTAAAAACACCGGGGAGCTGTTTTTT. Translating gives CASSEWGTKNTGELFF.

The chain recombines TRBV30 with TRBJ2-3; D not resolved. Germline V gene data show CDR1 as GTSNPN and CDR2 as SVGIG (reference sequence). The CDR3 loop spans 11 amino acids. V was clipped by 2 bases and J by 5 bases, with 5 bases between them. This CDR3 is CAWSLVDTQYF. The CDR3 DNA sequence: TGTGCCTGGAGTCTTGTAGATACGCAGTATTTT.

The chain has TRBV7-2 and TRBJ1-2; D call uncertain. The germline V and J ends were trimmed by 1 base and 3 bases, with 21 bases remaining between them. Per germline, CDR1 SGHTA and CDR2 FQGNSA. The CDR3 loop spans 18 amino acids. The CDR3 here is CASSLVSFGQAGYYGYTF. Written as DNA, the CDR3 is TGTGCCAGCAGCTTAGTTTCGTTCGGGCAGGCGGGTTACTATGGCTACACCTTC.

V gene TRBV28 combines with J gene TRBJ2-7; 9 bases match TRBD1. Germline CDR1 is MDHEN and CDR2 is SYDVKM. CDR3 length: 16 residues. Trimming took 3 bases from V and 7 from J; bases not matched to a gene: 13. In nucleotides, the CDR3 is TGTGCCAGCAGTTTTTCCGGGACAGGGATGTCTGGGGAGCAGTACTTC. Its protein product is CASSFSGTGMSGEQYF.

This chain connects TRBV6-4 to TRBJ2-1, with 11 bases lining up with TRBD1. Germline assignment: CDR1 MRHNA and CDR2 SNTAGT. This CDR3 has 16 amino acids. V gave up 3 bases and J gave up 3 bases; unmatched junction bases: 4. The CDR3 loop reads CASSERTGGFYNEQFF. CDR3 coding DNA: TGTGCCAGCAGTGAGAGGACAGGGGGCTTCTACAATGAGCAGTTCTTC.

This sequence joins TRBV7-9 and TRBJ1-2; tentatively, D is TRBD1 (5 bases). Trimming took 1 base from V and 7 from J, leaving 13 bases between them. Germline assignment: CDR1 SEHNR and CDR2 FQNEAQ (reference sequence). The CDR3 length is 14 residues. CDR3 in DNA: TGTGCCAGCAGCTTAGTGACCCCAGGGTTTGGCTACACCTTC. Its protein is CASSLVTPGFGYTF.

The chain employs TRBV6-5 and TRBJ1-2; possibly TRBD1 for D (6 bases). The CDR3 consists of 12 residues. The germline gives CDR1 MNHEY, CDR2 SVGAGI. For the CDR3, the DNA is TGTGCAGCAGGGGAAGAGAACTATGGCTACACCTTC. Translation: CAAGEENYGYTF.

The rearrangement links TRBV7-2 to TRBJ1-2; maybe TRBD1 (6 bases). The CDR3 is made up of 16 amino acids. Germline V gene lookup returns CDR1 SGHTA and CDR2 FQGNSA. V lost 5 bases, J lost 8 bases, and 24 bases lay in between. For the CDR3, the DNA is TGTGCCAGCAGCCAAGCTGCCATGGGGGCCAGTGGGGGCTACACCTTC. As protein: CASSQAAMGASGGYTF.